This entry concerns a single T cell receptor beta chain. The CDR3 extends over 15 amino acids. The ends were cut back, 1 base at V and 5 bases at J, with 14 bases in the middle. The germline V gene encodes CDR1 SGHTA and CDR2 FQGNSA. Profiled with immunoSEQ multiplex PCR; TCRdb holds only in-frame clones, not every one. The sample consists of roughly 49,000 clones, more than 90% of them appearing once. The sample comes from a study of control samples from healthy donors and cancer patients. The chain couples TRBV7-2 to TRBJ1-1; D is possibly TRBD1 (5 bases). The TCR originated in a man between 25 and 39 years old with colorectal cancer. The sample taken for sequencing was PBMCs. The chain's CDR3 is CASSLVIGHLTEAFF. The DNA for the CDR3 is TGTGCCAGCAGCTTAGTGATTGGACATTTGACTGAAGCTTTCTTT.